This TCR beta chain was found in a study of shared clonotypes between healthy human individuals. The wider study: Researchers drew samples from two women and a few men aged 18 to 49. Study-level results: Naive CD4 clonotypes overlapped across several donors at approximately 5%. Researchers found naive subsets generally carried larger estimated richness than memory subsets.

An even split of each subset's genomic DNA across several immunoSEQ plates was performed. The assay was immunoSEQ multiplex PCR, and TCRdb's table has in-frame clones only and misses some. The sample holds 2 million to 3 million clones, 80% to 95% seen once. CDR3 length: 15 amino acids. V was trimmed by 1 base and J by 8 bases, leaving 16 bases between them. Per the germline V gene, CDR1 is SGHRS and CDR2 is YFSETQ. Of note for this clone: Its cognate antigen is unknown.

Sequencing was carried out using naive CD4+ T cells from PBMCs. Subset specified: CD45RA+ positively selected. The TCR originated in a man aged 18 to 29 in good health. Some clones in this sample may be carry-over from other donors' samples. V gene TRBV5-1 combines with J gene TRBJ2-1, with D tentatively TRBD2 (6 bases). CDR3 sequence: CASSLTGRSGDEQFF. DNA of the CDR3: TGCGCCAGCAGCTTGACAGGACGCTCGGGGGATGAGCAGTTCTTC.